This T cell receptor beta chain was obtained from a study of Graves' ophthalmopathy and Graves' hyperthyroidism. Points from the study as a whole: Also, most clonotypes expanded in the thyroid above 0.001 frequency appeared in blood.

Researchers took RNA transcripts and amplified TCR beta CDR3 regions from them. HTBI primers were employed in first-round RT-PCR, then a second-round multiplex PCR followed. TCRdb called the multiplex PCR reads again in MiXCR, with one record for every CDR3 protein. The sample yields about 740,000 distinct CDR3 sequences, roughly 40% seen once. CDR1 is MNHNS, CDR2 SASEGT, per germline. There are 14 residues in the CDR3. With 3 bases removed from V and 8 bases from J, the gap between germline ends came to 11 bases. This clonotype has at least ten counts. The antigen is not known. The chain carries TRBV6-1 and TRBJ1-6; D unclear. The clonotype was recovered from an adult man with Graves' ophthalmopathy. The specimen was peripheral blood. The CDR3 here is CASSDRPRDSPLHF. DNA of the CDR3: TGTGCCAGCAGTGACAGGCCGAGAGATTCACCCCTCCACTTT.